This T cell receptor beta chain was identified during a study of technical replicates of blood from a few donors. The CDR3 totals 16 residues. Looked up from germline, CDR1 is MNHEY and CDR2 is SVGAGI. Trimming removed 4 bases from V and 8 bases from J; junction bases left unmatched: 8. Assay: immunoSEQ multiplex PCR; the TCRdb copy retains only in-frame clones and omits some. The profile shows 65,000 to 95,000 clones, approximately 93% of them singletons. The chain joins TRBV6-5 to TRBJ1-6; 10 bases agree with TRBD1. This sequence was found in a human donor in good health. The sample was T cells isolated from PBMCs. CDR3 region: CASSSPPGQGHSPLHF. The DNA for the CDR3 is TGTGCCAGCAGTTCACCCCCGGGACAGGGGCATTCACCCCTCCACTTT.